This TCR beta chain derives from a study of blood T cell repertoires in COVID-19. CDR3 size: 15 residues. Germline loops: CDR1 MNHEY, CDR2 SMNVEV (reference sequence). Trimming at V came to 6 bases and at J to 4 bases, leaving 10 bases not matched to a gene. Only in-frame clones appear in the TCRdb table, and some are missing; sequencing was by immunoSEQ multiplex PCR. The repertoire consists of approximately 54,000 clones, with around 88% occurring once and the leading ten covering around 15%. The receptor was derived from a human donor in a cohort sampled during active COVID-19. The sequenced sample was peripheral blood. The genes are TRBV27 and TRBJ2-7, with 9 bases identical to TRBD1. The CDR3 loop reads CASRHTGTGRYEQYF. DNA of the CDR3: TGTGCCAGCAGGCATACCGGGACAGGGAGGTACGAGCAGTACTTC.